One and the same sample provided the 27 T cell receptor beta chains below, sequenced in a study of human T cells and chemical hapten exposure (dated by TCRdb to the early 2020s). The protocol used for the library was 5' RACE. Sequencing instrument: Illumina MiSeq. TCRdb reprocessed the public reads (quality trimming at Q25 with fastp, clone calling with MiXCR) and kept in-frame beta chains. Entries are consolidated by CDR3 protein sequence, retaining the most common genes and DNA. This sample has 95,000 to 120,000 distinct CDR3 sequences in its table, and around a fifth of those were observed once. The ten largest clonotypes hold 2.8% of the sample. Total RNA was extracted from unfractionated whole blood that had been collected in Tempus Blood RNA tubes. Source of these receptors: a human donor in good health.

This clonotype was seen more than once but under ten times. This rearrangement joins TRBV12-3 or TRBV12-4 to TRBJ2-1; the D gene could be TRBD1 or TRBD2 (5 bases each). V lost 10 bases, J lost 0 bases, and 13 bases lay in between. The CDR3 spans 14 residues. The CDR3 is CATTWGSSYNEQFF. CDR3 coding DNA: TGTGCCACCACCTGGGGGAGCTCCTACAATGAGCAGTTCTTC.

The rearrangement links TRBV21-1 to TRBJ1-4. TRBV21-1 is a listed pseudogene. This CDR3 has 14 residues. CDR3 DNA sequence: TGTGCCACGGCACCCAGTGCAACTAATGAAAAACTGTTTTTT. Residues: CATAPSATNEKLFF.

The chain carries TRBV5-1 and TRBJ1-5; unclear D gene. CDR1 and CDR2 (germline): SGHRS, YFSETQ. The V gene lost 4 bases and the J gene lost 0 bases, with 11 bases spanning the gap. The CDR3 contains 15 residues. CDR3 in amino acids: CASSPTYYSNQPQHF. The CDR3 bases are TGCGCCAGCAGCCCTACGTATTATAGCAATCAGCCCCAGCATTTT.

The J gene is TRBJ1-2, the V gene TRBV28; the D gene is possibly TRBD1 (5 bases). V was trimmed by 3 bases and J by 2 bases, leaving 13 bases between them. The CDR3 contains 15 residues. Per the germline V gene, CDR1 is MDHEN and CDR2 is SYDVKM. CDR3 loop: CASSFIGDSNYGYTF. In DNA, the CDR3 is TGTGCCAGCAGTTTCATCGGGGACTCCAACTATGGCTACACCTTC.

The chain links TRBV7-9 to TRBJ1-1; D gene uncertain. This CDR3 has 14 amino acids. Germline CDR1 SEHNR, CDR2 FQNEAQ (reference sequence). Trimming took off 0 bases at V and 7 bases at J, with 12 bases between the two ends. The chain's CDR3 is CASSLASQMNEAFF. DNA for the CDR3: TGTGCCAGCAGCTTAGCGTCCCAGATGAATGAAGCTTTCTTT.

The sample holds a few counts of this clonotype. The V call is TRBV6-2 or TRBV6-3, the J call TRBJ1-6; 8 bases agree with TRBD1. Germline V CDR1 and CDR2: MNHEY, SVGEGT. Germline trimming cut 6 bases from V and 9 bases from J; bases unmatched to any gene: 4. This CDR3 spans 13 amino acids. The CDR3 sequence is CASSLDRVSPLHF. DNA for the CDR3: TGTGCCAGCAGCCTGGACAGGGTTTCACCCCTCCACTTT.

The rearrangement uses TRBV6-1 and TRBJ2-1; TRBD2 agrees at 10 bases. The V gene end was trimmed by 3 bases and the J gene end by 7 bases; junction bases not matched to a gene: 6. This CDR3 spans 15 amino acids. CDR1 and CDR2 (germline): MNHNS, SASEGT. The CDR3 DNA sequence: TGTGCCAGCAGTGAGCCTAGCGGGAGAATGAATGAGCAGTTCTTC. Translation: CASSEPSGRMNEQFF.

The J gene is TRBJ1-2, the V gene TRBV11-2; D perhaps matches TRBD1 (5 bases). The CDR3 runs 17 residues. Germline CDR1 reads SGHAT; CDR2 reads FQNNGV. V was cut by 0 bases and J by 0 bases, with 14 bases left in between. The CDR3 coding sequence is TGTGCCAGCAGCTTAGAAGTCATTGGGGCTACTAACTATGGCTACACCTTC. Translated, it gives CASSLEVIGATNYGYTF.

This sequence joins TRBV28 and TRBJ1-5; D is ambiguous. CDR1 is MDHEN, CDR2 SYDVKM, per germline. The V end was cut by 3 bases, the J end by 0 bases, with 24 bases between. This CDR3 region has 20 residues. In DNA form, the CDR3 reads TGTGCCAGCAGTTTTATAATCCCGGCATTTAGGGATTCTAGCAATCAGCCCCAGCATTTT. Translation: CASSFIIPAFRDSSNQPQHF. The full variable domain, completed using reference TRBV28 and TRBJ1-5, is DVKVTQSSRYLVKRTGEKVFLECVQDMDHENMFWYRQDPGLGLRLIYFSYDVKMKEKGDIPEGYSVSREKKERFSLILESASTNQTSMYLCASSFIIPAFRDSSNQPQHFGDGTRLSIL.

This clonotype was recorded a few times. The chain joins TRBV27 to TRBJ2-3; 7 bases agree with TRBD1. V was pared by 6 bases and J by 1 base, with 4 bases of the junction left unmatched. CDR1 is MNHEY, CDR2 SMNVEV, per germline (reference sequence). This CDR3 is built from 14 residues. CDR3 in amino acids: CASSSRGRTDTQYF. In nucleotides, the CDR3 is TGTGCCAGCAGCTCGAGGGGGCGCACAGATACGCAGTATTTT.

V and J are TRBV10-3 and TRBJ2-1; the match to TRBD2 covers 15 bases. The V gene end was trimmed by 4 bases and the J gene end by 8 bases; junction bases not matched to a gene: 6. Germline V gene lookup returns CDR1 ENHRY and CDR2 SYGVKD. This CDR3 has 16 amino acids. The CDR3 sequence: CAISAGLAGGGYEQFF. DNA for the CDR3: TGTGCCATCAGTGCGGGACTAGCGGGAGGAGGCTATGAGCAGTTCTTC.

This clonotype was observed a handful of times. The J gene is TRBJ1-2, the V gene TRBV15; TRBD1 matches at 9 bases. V gave up 0 bases and J gave up 2 bases; unmatched junction bases: 4. Germline assignment: CDR1 LNHNV and CDR2 YYDKDF (reference sequence). The CDR3 loop spans 16 amino acids. DNA of the CDR3: TGTGCCACCAGCAGAGATAAAGGACAGGGGAACTATGGCTACACCTTC. Its protein product is CATSRDKGQGNYGYTF.

This clonotype was detected only a few times. This rearrangement joins TRBV7-1 to TRBJ2-7; TRBD1 matches 9 bases. TRBV7-1 is an ORF for which the function is uncertain. Trimming removed 2 bases from V and 4 bases from J; junction bases left unmatched: 6. The CDR3 length is 15 residues. The CDR3 sequence: CASSSNRQGVYEQYF. The CDR3 DNA reads TGTGCCAGCAGCTCAAACCGACAGGGGGTATACGAGCAGTACTTC.

The J gene is TRBJ1-5, the V gene TRBV20-1; no clear D. Looked up from germline, CDR1 is DFQATT and CDR2 is SNEGSKA (reference sequence). This CDR3 comprises 14 residues. V dropped 6 bases and J dropped 2 bases, with 14 bases sitting between them. CDR3 bases: TGCAGTGCCACCTCCTCCCGGGGCAATCAGCCCCAGCATTTT. It translates to CSATSSRGNQPQHF.

This clonotype was found a few times. CDR3 in amino acids: CSVEWGGITEAFF. In DNA form, the CDR3 reads TGCAGCGTTGAATGGGGGGGGATCACTGAAGCTTTCTTT. The V call is TRBV29-1, the J call TRBJ1-1; maybe TRBD1 (5 bases). Trimming left V 2 bases short and J 4 bases short, with 11 bases between. CDR3 length: 13 amino acids. Germline V gives CDR1 SQVTM, CDR2 ANQGSEA.

This clonotype was found a few times. The rearrangement links TRBV12-3 or TRBV12-4 to TRBJ2-7, with D possibly being TRBD2 (6 bases). Between the trimmed V and J ends, which lost 1 base and 4 bases, there was a span of 8 bases. The CDR3 has 13 amino acids. As DNA, the CDR3 is TGTGCCAGCAGTTTAGATGGGGGGTACGAGCAGTACTTC. As protein: CASSLDGGYEQYF.

The J gene is TRBJ2-3, the V gene TRBV7-3; the D gene is possibly TRBD2 (7 bases). Germline V lookup: CDR1 SGHTA, CDR2 FQGTGA. The CDR3 has 15 residues. Trimming left V 5 bases short and J 3 bases short, with 15 bases between. The CDR3 DNA follows: TGTGCCAGCAGCATAGGACTAGGGGGTACAGATACGCAGTATTTT. This sequence encodes CASSIGLGGTDTQYF.

This chain uses TRBV29-1 with TRBJ2-3, with 11 bases matching TRBD2. The CDR3 is made up of 16 amino acids. Germline CDR1 SQVTM, CDR2 ANQGSEA. V gave up 4 bases and J gave up 2 bases; unmatched junction bases: 8. The CDR3 sequence: CSVGGLAEEFTDTQYF. Here the CDR3 DNA reads TGCAGCGTTGGGGGACTAGCGGAAGAATTCACAGATACGCAGTATTTT.

The chain recombines TRBV11-2 with TRBJ1-5; D is unresolved. Trimming shortened V by 1 base and J by 0 bases, and 13 bases separated the two germline ends. Looked up from germline, CDR1 is SGHAT and CDR2 is FQNNGV. The length of the CDR3 is 17 residues. The CDR3 is CASSLVTSVYSNQPQHF. Written as DNA, the CDR3 is TGTGCCAGCAGCTTAGTCACAAGCGTATATAGCAATCAGCCCCAGCATTTT.

This clonotype appeared a few times. This chain connects TRBV28 to TRBJ2-3; D ambiguous. V shed 10 bases and J shed 0 bases, with 8 bases lying between them. The CDR3 is 12 amino acids. The V gene's germline CDR1 is MDHEN and CDR2 SYDVKM. CDR3 DNA: TGTGCCACCCTGGCTAGCACAGATACGCAGTATTTT. It codes for CATLASTDTQYF.

This clonotype turned up a few times. The limits of the CDR3 on the DNA are not certain, so only TCRdb's listed CDR3 is given. The chain combines TRBV7-2 with TRBJ2-2; the table names TRBD2, a call not compared with the DNA. The CDR3 numbers 15 amino acids, ends counted. Germline CDR1 is SGHTA and CDR2 is FQGNSA. Here the CDR3 reads CASSSSGADTGELFF.

The V gene is TRBV5-1, the J gene TRBJ2-2; 11 bases line up with TRBD2. CDR1 and CDR2 (germline): SGHRS, YFSETQ. The CDR3 length is 16 residues. V lost 0 bases to trimming and J lost 7 bases; unmatched junction nucleotides: 5. CDR3 protein: CASSLAPGLADGELFF. The CDR3 region has the DNA TGCGCCAGCAGCTTGGCGCCGGGACTAGCGGACGGGGAGCTGTTTTTT.

The sample holds a few counts of this clonotype. The V call is TRBV6-6, the J call TRBJ2-7; TRBD2 might be the D (5 bases). Trimming stripped 5 bases from V and 2 bases from J, with 16 bases between. There are 15 residues in the CDR3. Germline V lookup: CDR1 MNHNY, CDR2 SVGAGI (reference sequence). In DNA, the CDR3 is TGTGCCAGCAGTGACATCCCCAAGGGAGCCTACGAGCAGTACTTC. Its translation: CASSDIPKGAYEQYF.

The rearrangement joins TRBV5-1 to TRBJ1-4; TRBD1 matches at 8 bases. Unmatched junction bases numbered 5, after V lost 4 bases and J lost 6 bases. Germline V gene lookup returns CDR1 SGHRS and CDR2 YFSETQ. CDR3 length: 14 residues. In nucleotides, the CDR3 is TGCGCCAGCAGCAGCACAGGGGGGGATGAAAAACTGTTTTTT. It encodes CASSSTGGDEKLFF.

This clonotype was picked up a small number of times. V and J are TRBV6-5 and TRBJ2-7; D call uncertain. This CDR3 has 15 amino acids. V lost 0 bases and J 3 bases, leaving 12 bases between the germline ends. The germline V gene has CDR1 MNHEY and CDR2 SVGAGI. The CDR3 bases are TGTGCCAGCAGTTACTCGGAGCCCCTCCACTACGAGCAGTACTTC. Amino acid sequence: CASSYSEPLHYEQYF.

The rearrangement joins TRBV6-5 to TRBJ2-5; D is unresolved. The CDR3 runs 15 residues. Germline loops: CDR1 MNHEY, CDR2 SVGAGI. Between the trimmed V and J ends, which lost 9 bases and 5 bases, there was a span of 22 bases. Written as DNA, the CDR3 is TGTGCCAGTGGGCTACTCCCAAGGGCCCGGGAGACCCAGTACTTC. It encodes CASGLLPRARETQYF.

V and J are TRBV4-1 and TRBJ2-5; no reliable D call. Trimming cost V 0 bases and J 2 bases, with 22 bases left between them. Germline loops: CDR1 MGHRA, CDR2 YSYEKL. This CDR3 has 19 residues. This CDR3 is CASSQELRSIGTAQETQYF. In DNA, the CDR3 is TGCGCCAGCAGCCAAGAATTGCGGAGTATCGGAACAGCACAAGAGACCCAGTACTTC.